This TCR beta chain was retrieved from a study of cytomegalovirus exposure and HLA in healthy donors. PCR amplification relied on 60 Vbeta primers (plus 13 Jbeta primers). Only in-frame clones appear in the TCRdb table, and some are missing; sequencing was by immunoSEQ multiplex PCR. The sample holds 200,000 to 250,000 clones, roughly 89% seen once. The CDR3 spans 14 residues. Trimming at V came to 7 bases and at J to 1 base, leaving 2 bases not matched to a gene. From germline, CDR1 is MNHEY and CDR2 SMNVEV (reference sequence). The rearrangement joins TRBV27 to TRBJ2-1; 9 positions agree with TRBD1. This TCR came from a woman aged 18 to 35 in good health and CMV-seronegative. The sequencing sample was made of PBMCs. The CDR3 here is CASKGQGSYNEQFF. The CDR3 DNA sequence: TGTGCCAGCAAGGGACAGGGATCCTACAATGAGCAGTTCTTC.